The 24 T cell receptor beta chains below were found in one sample sequenced in a study of blood T cell repertoires in COVID-19 (TCRdb year 2020). Libraries were made using the immunoSEQ multiplex PCR assay. TCRdb took this table from immuneACCESS and kept in-frame rearrangements with V and J called. Such tables lack part of the clones; where checked against another copy, unresolved V genes explain under half of the gap, and the rest is unexplained. The sample records 25,000 to 30,000 clones, 65% to 85% of which are singletons. Jointly, the top ten make up around 50% of the sample. Sequenced sample: peripheral blood. The receptors here all came from a man aged 50-60 years with active or convalescent COVID-19.

The CDR3 nucleotides read TGTGCCAGCAGCATGGGGGACAAGAAGAACACTGAAGCTTTCTTT. Residues: CASSMGDKKNTEAFF. The V and J genes are TRBV21-1 and TRBJ1-1; TRBD1, the D gene given by the table, was not confirmed from the DNA. TRBV21-1 is annotated as a pseudogene. CDR3 length: 15 amino acids.

The chain recombines TRBV2 with TRBJ2-5; maybe TRBD2 (6 bases). Trimming took off 6 bases at V and 5 bases at J, with 13 bases between the two ends. Per the germline V gene, CDR1 is SNHLY and CDR2 is FYNNEI. The CDR3 has 13 amino acids. CDR3 amino acids: CASRLLALETQYF. CDR3 coding DNA: TGTGCCAGCAGACTTCTAGCGTTGGAGACCCAGTACTTC.

The chain employs TRBV19 and TRBJ2-5, with 7 bases that match TRBD1. The CDR3 contains 15 residues. Germline V lookup: CDR1 LNHDA, CDR2 SQIVND (reference sequence). The junction had 12 bases not matched to a gene; V was cut back by 6 bases and J by 5 bases. Here the CDR3 DNA reads TGTGCCAGTAGGGGGCCCGGGACAGCTTCCGAGACCCAGTACTTC. Translation: CASRGPGTASETQYF.

The chain carries TRBV19 and TRBJ2-5, with 7 positions matching TRBD2. Germline V lookup: CDR1 LNHDA, CDR2 SQIVND (reference sequence). This CDR3 is 14 amino acids long. After removal of 5 bases from V and 3 bases from J, the junction contained 6 bases not matched to a gene. The CDR3 DNA follows: TGTGCCAGTAGTCCCGGGACTATAGAAGAGACCCAGTACTTC. Protein: CASSPGTIEETQYF.

The chain carries TRBV28 and TRBJ1-4; 7 nucleotides align to TRBD1. Trimming removed 5 bases from V and 4 bases from J; junction bases left unmatched: 4. Germline CDR1 reads MDHEN; CDR2 reads SYDVKM. CDR3 length equals 14 residues. CDR3 nucleotides: TGTGCCAGCAGTCGGGACAGCAGTAATGAAAAACTGTTTTTT. It is translated as CASSRDSSNEKLFF.

J is TRBJ2-7 and V is TRBV2; D may be TRBD1 (6 bases). The CDR3 loop spans 12 amino acids. Germline assignment: CDR1 SNHLY and CDR2 FYNNEI. V dropped 4 bases and J dropped 2 bases, with 6 bases sitting between them. CDR3 nucleotides: TGTGCCAGCAGTGGGACAGCCTACGAGCAGTACTTC. This sequence encodes CASSGTAYEQYF.

The V call is TRBV20-1, the J call TRBJ2-7; 7 bases are shared with TRBD1. This CDR3 is 16 amino acids long. The J segment lost 0 bases and the V segment lost 6 bases, leaving 14 bases of the junction unmatched. The germline gives CDR1 DFQATT, CDR2 SNEGSKA (reference sequence). CDR3 in amino acids: CSASGQAMPGSYEQYF. Written as DNA, the CDR3 is TGCAGTGCGAGTGGACAGGCGATGCCTGGCTCCTACGAGCAGTACTTC.

The rearrangement joins TRBV20-1 to TRBJ1-4; D unclear. Deletions cut 0 bases from V and 8 bases from J, with 4 bases between. CDR1 is DFQATT, CDR2 SNEGSKA, per germline (reference sequence). This CDR3 comprises 11 residues. CDR3 DNA: TGCAGTGCTAGAGACCAGGAAAAACTGTTTTTT. Residues: CSARDQEKLFF.

The chain joins TRBV18 to TRBJ1-1; D possibly corresponds to TRBD1 (5 bases). Germline V gene data show CDR1 as KGHSH and CDR2 as LQKENI. With 3 bases removed from V and 2 bases from J, the gap between germline ends came to 10 bases. CDR3 length: 14 amino acids. CDR3 in amino acids: CASSPTGANTEAFF. CDR3 nucleotide sequence: TGTGCCAGCTCACCCACAGGAGCCAACACTGAAGCTTTCTTT.

The rearrangement joins TRBV30 to TRBJ2-3; 8 nucleotides match TRBD1. The J segment lost 4 bases and the V segment lost 1 base, leaving 7 bases of the junction unmatched. The germline CDR1 and CDR2 sequences are GTSNPN and SVGIG (reference sequence). This CDR3 has 15 amino acids. CDR3 loop: CAWSEGGTGADTQYF. The CDR3, as DNA: TGTGCCTGGAGTGAAGGGGGGACAGGCGCAGATACGCAGTATTTT.

This clone was counted once. The chain recombines TRBV7-6 with TRBJ1-5; D unresolved. Trimming left V 2 bases short and J 11 bases short, with 13 bases between. The CDR3 spans 13 residues. The germline CDR1 and CDR2 sequences are SGHVS and FNYEAQ. CDR3 nucleotide sequence: TGTGCCAGCAGCTTAAACGAGCTTATGGCCCAGCATTTT. Its translation: CASSLNELMAQHF.

This rearrangement joins TRBV7-5 to TRBJ1-6; the table's D call, TRBD1, was not checked against the DNA. TRBV7-5 counts as a pseudogene. The CDR3 is made up of 20 amino acids. The CDR3 region is CVRSFTPGTGRGSYNSPLHF. CDR3 DNA sequence: TGTGTCAGAAGCTTTACCCCCGGGACAGGGCGGGGATCCTATAATTCACCCCTCCACTTT.

The gene calls are TRBV27 and TRBJ1-2; D call uncertain. Trimming left V 5 bases short and J 5 bases short, with 18 bases between. Germline-derived CDR1 and CDR2 are MNHEY and SMNVEV (reference sequence). The CDR3 loop spans 15 amino acids. The chain's CDR3 is CASSPIPPSGYGYTF. CDR3 sequence (DNA): TGTGCCAGCAGTCCCATCCCCCCGTCGGGGTATGGCTACACCTTC.

V is TRBV5-1 and J is TRBJ1-1; TRBD1 matches 9 bases. Trimming at V came to 4 bases and at J to 5 bases, leaving 6 bases not matched to a gene. The CDR3 totals 14 residues. Germline lookup yields CDR1 SGHRS and CDR2 YFSETQ. CDR3 sequence reads: CASSLRTGETEAFF. The CDR3 region has the DNA TGCGCCAGCAGCCTCCGGACAGGGGAGACTGAAGCTTTCTTT.

V and J are TRBV5-4 and TRBJ2-2, with a weak D call TRBD2 (6 bases). V was trimmed by 4 bases and J by 2 bases, leaving 15 bases between them. Looked up from germline, CDR1 is SGHNT and CDR2 is YYREEE (reference sequence). The CDR3 is 16 amino acids. The CDR3 region is CASSPYGGTNTGELFF. Here the CDR3 DNA reads TGTGCCAGCAGCCCGTACGGGGGAACCAACACCGGGGAGCTGTTTTTT.

V usage is TRBV2 and J usage is TRBJ2-3; no definite D call. V lost 0 bases to trimming and J lost 2 bases, with 6 bases between them. The CDR3 runs 14 residues. The germline CDR1 and CDR2 sequences are SNHLY and FYNNEI. The CDR3 region has the DNA TGTGCCAGCAGTGAAGCCCAGATCACAGATACGCAGTATTTT. Protein: CASSEAQITDTQYF.

This clone was seen only a few times. The chain is built from TRBV2 and TRBJ1-5, with 10 bases aligning to TRBD1. Germline trimming cut 4 bases from V and 7 bases from J; bases unmatched to any gene: 7. The CDR3 consists of 15 residues. In germline, CDR1 is SNHLY, CDR2 FYNNEI. CDR3 sequence reads: CASSGTGGSRQPQHF. The CDR3 nucleotides read TGTGCCAGCAGTGGGACAGGGGGTAGTAGGCAGCCCCAGCATTTT.

The J gene is TRBJ1-2, the V gene TRBV6-5; weak D call: TRBD1 (6 bases). Trimming shortened V by 5 bases and J by 3 bases, and 10 bases separated the two germline ends. CDR1 MNHEY and CDR2 SVGAGI come from the germline V gene. The CDR3 spans 13 residues. The CDR3 here is CASSRGSDYGYTF. The CDR3, as DNA: TGTGCCAGCAGTAGGGGGTCTGACTATGGCTACACCTTC.

V is TRBV7-9 and J is TRBJ2-7, with TRBD1 as a possible D gene (5 bases). Germline V CDR1 and CDR2: SEHNR, FQNEAQ (reference sequence). Trimming took off 5 bases at V and 5 bases at J, with 19 bases between the two ends. This CDR3 is 15 amino acids long. CDR3 amino acids: CASSGPGLGAHEQYF. In DNA form, the CDR3 reads TGTGCCAGCAGCGGACCCGGTTTAGGGGCCCACGAGCAGTACTTC.

The gene calls are TRBV18 and TRBJ2-1, with D possibly matching TRBD2 (6 bases). CDR1 and CDR2 from the germline V gene are KGHSH and LQKENI. Trimming stripped 3 bases from V and 3 bases from J, with 12 bases between. This CDR3 is built from 15 residues. This CDR3 is CASSPVLAIYNEQFF. CDR3 DNA: TGTGCCAGCTCACCGGTACTAGCTATCTACAATGAGCAGTTCTTC. The entire variable domain, with the rest obtained from reference TRBV18 and TRBJ2-1, is as follows: NAGVMQNPRHLVRRRGQEARLRCSPMKGHSHVYWYRQLPEEGLKFMVYLQKENIIDESGMPKERFSAEFPKEGPSILRIQQVVRGDSAAYFCASSPVLAIYNEQFFGPGTRLTVL.

The rearrangement joins TRBV10-1 to TRBJ2-1; 10 bases align to TRBD1. The CDR3 totals 14 residues. From germline, CDR1 is WNHNN and CDR2 SYGVQD (reference sequence). V gave up 6 bases and J gave up 7 bases; unmatched junction bases: 6. The CDR3 DNA sequence: TGCGCCAGCAGCCGGGACAGGGGATTGAATGAGCAGTTCTTC. Encoded protein: CASSRDRGLNEQFF.

As DNA, the CDR3 is TGTGCCAGCAGCCTAAACTATGGCTACACCTTC. This gives the protein CASSLNYGYTF. The chain joins TRBV5-4 to TRBJ1-2; D is unresolved. The V gene lost 4 bases and the J gene lost 2 bases, with 3 bases spanning the gap. The V gene's germline CDR1 is SGHNT and CDR2 YYREEE (reference sequence). The CDR3 runs to 11 residues.

The genes are TRBV24-1 and TRBJ2-1, with TRBD1 matching over 10 bases. V shed 4 bases and J 9 bases; nucleotides not matched to a gene: 8. The V gene's germline CDR1 is KGHDR and CDR2 SFDVKD. The CDR3 has 15 amino acids. The CDR3 here is CATSDRQGADFEQFF. In nucleotides, the CDR3 is TGTGCCACCAGTGACAGACAGGGGGCCGACTTTGAGCAGTTCTTC.

V gene TRBV19 combines with J gene TRBJ1-3; perhaps TRBD1 as D (5 bases). The CDR3 totals 17 residues. Germline-derived CDR1 and CDR2 are LNHDA and SQIVND (reference sequence). V lost 0 bases and J lost 2, with 14 bases in between. The CDR3 nucleotides are TGTGCCAGTAGTATAGATAGGCAGGGCATTACTGGAAACACCATATATTTT. Residues: CASSIDRQGITGNTIYF.